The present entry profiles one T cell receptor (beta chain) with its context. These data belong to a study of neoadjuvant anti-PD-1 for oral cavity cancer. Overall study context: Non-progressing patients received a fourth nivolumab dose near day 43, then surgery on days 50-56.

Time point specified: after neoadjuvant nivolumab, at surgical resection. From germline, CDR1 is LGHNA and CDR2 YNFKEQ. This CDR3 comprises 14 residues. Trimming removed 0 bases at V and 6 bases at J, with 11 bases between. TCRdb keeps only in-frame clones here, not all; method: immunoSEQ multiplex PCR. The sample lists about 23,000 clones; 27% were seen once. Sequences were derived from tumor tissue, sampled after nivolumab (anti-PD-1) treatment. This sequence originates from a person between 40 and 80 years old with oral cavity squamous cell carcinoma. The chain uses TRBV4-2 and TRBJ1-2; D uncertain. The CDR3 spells CASSQDLGRDGYTF. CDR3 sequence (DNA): TGTGCCAGCAGCCAAGATCTAGGACGGGATGGCTACACCTTC.